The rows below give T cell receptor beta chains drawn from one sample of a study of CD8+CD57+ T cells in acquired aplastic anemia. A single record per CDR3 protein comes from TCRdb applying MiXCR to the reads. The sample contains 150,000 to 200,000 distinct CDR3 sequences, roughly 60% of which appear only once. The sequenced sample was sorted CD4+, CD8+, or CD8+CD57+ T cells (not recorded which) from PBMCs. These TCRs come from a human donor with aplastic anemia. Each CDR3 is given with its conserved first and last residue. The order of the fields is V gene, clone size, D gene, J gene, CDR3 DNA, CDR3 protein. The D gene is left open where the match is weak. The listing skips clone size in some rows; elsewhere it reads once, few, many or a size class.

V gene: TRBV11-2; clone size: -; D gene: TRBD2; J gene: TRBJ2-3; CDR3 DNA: TGTGCCAGCAGCTCACACCGGGGGGGGGCGGGTGATACGCAGTATTTT; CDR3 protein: CASSSHRGGAGDTQYF
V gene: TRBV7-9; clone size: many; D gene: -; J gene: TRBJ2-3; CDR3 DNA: TGTGCCAGCACCGCACCTGCTAGCACAGATACGCAGTATTTT; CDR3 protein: CASTAPASTDTQYF
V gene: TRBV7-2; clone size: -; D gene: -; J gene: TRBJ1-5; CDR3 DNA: TGTGCCAGCAGCCAAGATACTGGAAACAATCAGCCCCAGCATTTT; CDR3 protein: CASSQDTGNNQPQHF
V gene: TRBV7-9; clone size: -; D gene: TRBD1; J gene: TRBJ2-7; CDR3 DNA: TGTGCCAGCAGCTCTTGGGACAGGGGATCCTACGAGCAGTACTTC; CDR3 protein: CASSSWDRGSYEQYF
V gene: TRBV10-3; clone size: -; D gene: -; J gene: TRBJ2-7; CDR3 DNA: TGTGCCATCAGCGACAGGGTGGAGGGACAGTACTTC; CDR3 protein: CAISDRVEGQYF
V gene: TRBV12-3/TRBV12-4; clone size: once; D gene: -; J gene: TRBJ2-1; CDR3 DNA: TGTGCCAGCAGTTTGGGAATTGGTGAGCAGTTCTTC; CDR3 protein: CASSLGIGEQFF
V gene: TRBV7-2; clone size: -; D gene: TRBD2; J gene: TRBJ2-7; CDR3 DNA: TGTGCCAGCAGCTTCTCTGCGGGGGGGGCGGCCTACGAGCAGTACTTC; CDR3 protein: CASSFSAGGAAYEQYF
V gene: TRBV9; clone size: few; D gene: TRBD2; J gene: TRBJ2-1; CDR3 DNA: TGTGCCAGCAGCGGAATAGCGGGGGGGAGCTCCTACAATGAGCAGTTCTTC; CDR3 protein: CASSGIAGGSSYNEQFF
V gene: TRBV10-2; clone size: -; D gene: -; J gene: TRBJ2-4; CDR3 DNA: TGCGCCAGCAGTGAAGCGGATAGGGGGGCAGCCAAAAACATTCAGTACTTC; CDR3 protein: CASSEADRGAAKNIQYF
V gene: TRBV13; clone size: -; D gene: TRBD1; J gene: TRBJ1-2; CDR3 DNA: TGTGCCAGCAGCTTAGGCCGTGCGAGACAGGGCTATGGCTACACCTTC; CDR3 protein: CASSLGRARQGYGYTF
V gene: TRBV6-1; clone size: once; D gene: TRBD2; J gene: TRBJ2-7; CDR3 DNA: TGTGCCAGCAGTGAAGCGCGGGGGATCCCCTACGAGCAGTACTTC; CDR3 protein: CASSEARGIPYEQYF
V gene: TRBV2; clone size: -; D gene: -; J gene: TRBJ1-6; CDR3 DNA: TGTGCCAGCAGCCCGAGAGGCGGGGGTCGGTCACCCCTCCACTTT; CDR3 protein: CASSPRGGGRSPLHF
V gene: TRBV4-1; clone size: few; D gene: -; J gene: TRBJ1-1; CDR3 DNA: TGCGCCAGCAGCTCTGAGAGAGTGAACACTGAAGCTTTCTTT; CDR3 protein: CASSSERVNTEAFF